These 26 T cell receptor beta chains share one sample of origin, sequenced in a study of blood T cells in healthy people across ages. Through a sample-barcoded 5' primer and a J-beta primer mix, a second PCR was run for 7 to 11 cycles. TCRdb called the 5' RACE reads again in MiXCR, with one record for every CDR3 protein. The repertoire consists of 800,000 to 1,000,000 distinct CDR3 sequences, with roughly 52% occurring once and the leading ten covering 10% to 15%. The sequencing input was blood. The receptor source for this set is a man under 40 in good health.

The chain recombines TRBV5-1 with TRBJ2-3, with 10 bases matching TRBD1. The CDR3 totals 15 residues. The trim removed 2 bases at V and 6 bases at J, leaving 6 bases unmatched. Germline-derived CDR1 and CDR2 are SGHRS and YFSETQ. In DNA form, the CDR3 reads TGCGCCAGCAGCTTCGACGGACAGGGGGTGGATACGCAGTATTTT. Translation gives CASSFDGQGVDTQYF.

This clonotype was found a few times. This chain joins TRBV7-3 and TRBJ2-3; TRBD1 agrees at 8 bases. The junction had 7 bases not matched to a gene; V was cut back by 4 bases and J by 4 bases. There are 15 residues in the CDR3. Germline V lookup: CDR1 SGHTA, CDR2 FQGTGA. CDR3 sequence reads: CASSSVSGGADTQYF. DNA of the CDR3: TGTGCCAGCAGCTCAGTTTCAGGGGGCGCAGATACGCAGTATTTT.

With regard to this clonotype: Compared with germline, one end of the junction differs, possibly owing to a read error. This sequence joins TRBV12-3 or TRBV12-4 and TRBJ1-5; D not resolved. The CDR3 is made up of 15 amino acids. The CDR3 DNA sequence: TGTGCCAGCACCCTGGGCGGTGTCCTCAATCAGCTCCAGCATTTT. It yields the protein CASTLGGVLNQLQHF.

V gene TRBV7-9 combines with J gene TRBJ2-1; TRBD2 matches 8 bases. The CDR3 sequence is 17 residues long. The germline V gene encodes CDR1 SEHNR and CDR2 FQNEAQ (reference sequence). V was pared by 8 bases and J by 8 bases, with 20 bases of the junction left unmatched. The CDR3 loop reads CASHGLGLRGGPHEQFF. The DNA for the CDR3 is TGTGCCAGCCACGGCCTCGGTCTTCGCGGGGGGCCTCATGAGCAGTTCTTC.

This sequence joins TRBV6-6 and TRBJ1-6; maybe TRBD1 (5 bases). This CDR3 comprises 14 residues. The V gene lost 6 bases and the J gene lost 9 bases, with 15 bases spanning the gap. The V gene's germline CDR1 is MNHNY and CDR2 SVGAGI (reference sequence). CDR3 DNA: TGTGCCAGCAGGACTCGGACACTCGCTTCACCCCTCCACTTT. Residues: CASRTRTLASPLHF.

The chain recombines TRBV5-1 with TRBJ2-5, with D possibly TRBD2 on 5 matching bases. The length of the CDR3 is 15 residues. The ends were cut back, 0 bases at V and 2 bases at J, with 11 bases in the middle. Looked up from germline, CDR1 is SGHRS and CDR2 is YFSETQ. CDR3 region: CASSLAARVQETQYF. DNA for the CDR3: TGCGCCAGCAGCTTGGCCGCGAGGGTTCAAGAGACCCAGTACTTC.

This chain joins TRBV3-1 and TRBJ1-6; D is perhaps TRBD1 (6 bases). The CDR3 length is 15 residues. From germline, CDR1 is LGHDT and CDR2 YNNKEL (reference sequence). The V end lost 4 bases, the J end lost 6 bases, and 13 bases lay between the germline ends. The CDR3: CASSPITRGNSPLHF. The CDR3 nucleotides are TGTGCCAGCAGCCCCATAACCAGGGGTAATTCACCCCTCCACTTT.

V usage is TRBV4-2 and J usage is TRBJ2-3, with 7 nucleotides matching TRBD1. Unmatched junction bases numbered 8, after V lost 4 bases and J lost 4 bases. This CDR3 is built from 15 residues. CDR1 is LGHNA, CDR2 YNFKEQ, per germline. The DNA of the CDR3 is TGTGCCAGCAGCCCTTCGACAGGGTTTCCAGATACGCAGTATTTT. It codes for CASSPSTGFPDTQYF.

This clonotype was observed a handful of times. The V call is TRBV20-1, the J call TRBJ2-7; D is unresolved. The J call is in doubt because the DNA end fits TRBJ2-5 better. CDR3 size: 13 residues. Germline V gives CDR1 DFQATT, CDR2 SNEGSKA (reference sequence). In DNA form, the CDR3 reads TGCAGTGCTAGAGATCCGCGTCGGGAGACCCAGTACTTC. It specifies CSARDPRRETQYF.

The chain is built from TRBV5-5 and TRBJ1-5; TRBD1 is a possible D gene (5 bases). The CDR3 consists of 14 residues. V gave up 4 bases and J gave up 5 bases, with 13 bases separating them. Germline CDR1 SGHKS, CDR2 YYEKEE (reference sequence). CDR3 nucleotide sequence: TGTGCCAGCAGCGTAAGACAGAACTATCAGCCCCAGCATTTT. This translates into CASSVRQNYQPQHF.

This sequence joins TRBV5-1 and TRBJ2-4; D is undetermined. Gene TRBJ2-7 matches the end of the DNA better, so the J call may be wrong. The CDR3 consists of 16 residues. Germline values: CDR1 SGHRS, CDR2 YFSETQ. The CDR3 coding sequence is TGCGCCAGCAGCTTGGACGGGTCGGTGTGGTCCTACGAGCAGTACTTC. It yields the protein CASSLDGSVWSYEQYF.

This chain links TRBV28 with TRBJ1-1, with D possibly TRBD1 on 5 matching bases. The CDR3 covers 13 residues. Trimming pared 2 bases from V and 12 bases from J, leaving 16 bases between. Germline CDR1 is MDHEN and CDR2 is SYDVKM. The DNA of the CDR3 is TGTGCCAGCAGTTTAGGTGAAGGGGTTTGGACTTTCTTT. This translates into CASSLGEGVWTFF.

This clonotype was recorded a few times. The rearrangement links TRBV24-1 to TRBJ2-1, with 12 nucleotides matching TRBD1. This CDR3 region has 14 residues. After removal of 9 bases from V and 8 bases from J, the junction contained 7 bases not matched to a gene. Germline values: CDR1 KGHDR, CDR2 SFDVKD. In DNA form, the CDR3 reads TGTGCCACCGCCCCGGGACAGGGGGCTCATGAGCAGTTCTTC. Translated: CATAPGQGAHEQFF.

The CDR3 loop reads CASSQQELKNQPQHF. The CDR3 coding sequence is TGTGCCAGCTCACAACAGGAATTAAAAAATCAGCCCCAGCATTTT. V and J are TRBV18 and TRBJ1-5; maybe TRBD1 (5 bases). The CDR3 has 15 residues. V was trimmed by 4 bases and J by 4 bases, leaving 14 bases between them. Germline V gene sequence: CDR1 KGHSH, CDR2 LQKENI.

The table lists this clonotype with a few counts. V and J are TRBV7-2 and TRBJ2-7; 9 nucleotides agree with TRBD1. Germline V gene sequence: CDR1 SGHTA, CDR2 FQGNSA. After removal of 5 bases from V and 4 bases from J, the junction contained 12 bases not matched to a gene. The CDR3 runs to 16 residues. In DNA, the CDR3 is TGTGCCAGCAGCGCACAGGGGGCCCCGTCTGGATACGAGCAGTACTTC. As protein: CASSAQGAPSGYEQYF.

This chain connects TRBV5-4 to TRBJ2-1, with 7 bases aligning to TRBD1. The germline V gene has CDR1 SGHNT and CDR2 YYREEE (reference sequence). Unmatched junction bases numbered 8, after V lost 4 bases and J lost 1 base. CDR3 length equals 16 residues. The CDR3 DNA reads as TGTGCCAGCAGCGACGACAGGGACAGATCCTACAATGAGCAGTTCTTC. Protein sequence: CASSDDRDRSYNEQFF.

The V call is TRBV29-1, the J call TRBJ2-1, with 7 bases fitting TRBD2. The CDR3 totals 14 residues. The V and J ends lost 4 bases and 9 bases, in that order; junction bases with no gene match: 12. CDR1 and CDR2 (germline): SQVTM, ANQGSEA. The chain's CDR3 is CSVGRRGLMVEQFF. The CDR3, as DNA: TGCAGCGTTGGACGGCGGGGGTTAATGGTTGAGCAGTTCTTC.

V and J are TRBV12-5 and TRBJ1-1; TRBD1 aligns across 8 bases. CDR1 and CDR2 (germline): LGHNT, FRNRAP. CDR3 size: 13 residues. V lost 9 bases, J lost 0 bases, and 3 bases stayed unmatched. The DNA of the CDR3 is TGTGCTAGCAGGGGACAGGTGAACACTGAAGCTTTCTTT. Its translation: CASRGQVNTEAFF.

The rearrangement links TRBV20-1 to TRBJ2-5; TRBD2 might be the D (5 bases). The CDR3 is 11 amino acids. The germline CDR1 and CDR2 sequences are DFQATT and SNEGSKA (reference sequence). V was pared by 5 bases and J by 6 bases, with 10 bases between. The CDR3 is CSAPSMKTQYF. CDR3 nucleotide sequence: TGCAGTGCTCCTAGCATGAAGACCCAGTACTTC.

A remark on this clonotype: At one boundary the junction diverges from the germline segment, which might be a read error. This rearrangement joins TRBV4-1 to TRBJ2-3, with 10 positions matching TRBD1. Germline V gene data show CDR1 as MGHRA and CDR2 as YSYEKL. CDR3 size: 15 residues. Here the CDR3 reads CANSRQGANTDTQYF. The DNA for the CDR3 is TGCGCCAACAGCCGACAGGGGGCCAACACAGATACGCAGTATTTT.

This chain uses TRBV24-1 with TRBJ1-2, with D possibly TRBD1 on 5 matching bases. In germline, CDR1 is KGHDR, CDR2 SFDVKD. The CDR3 covers 14 residues. Trimming took 2 bases from V and 8 from J, leaving 14 bases between them. The chain's CDR3 is CATSDSSGSSGYTF. DNA of the CDR3: TGTGCCACCAGTGATTCCTCAGGGAGTAGCGGCTACACCTTC.

This chain uses TRBV3-1 with TRBJ1-1; D is uncertain. The germline gives CDR1 LGHDT, CDR2 YNNKEL (reference sequence). The V gene lost 4 bases and the J gene lost 1 base, with 16 bases spanning the gap. The CDR3 is 16 residues long. CDR3 loop: CASSPLMLTGNTEAFF. As DNA, the CDR3 is TGTGCCAGCAGCCCACTCATGTTGACGGGGAACACTGAAGCTTTCTTT.

As concerns this clonotype: The germline gene is not matched at one end of the junction; a read error may be the cause. The V gene is TRBV29-1, the J gene TRBJ2-3; no firm D call. Germline V gene data show CDR1 as SQVTM and CDR2 as ANQGSEA. This CDR3 region has 14 residues. The CDR3 coding sequence is TGCAGCGTCCTTCTGGTATACCACACAGAGACGCAGTATTTT. Translating it yields CSVLLVYHTETQYF.

The chain has TRBV7-9 and TRBJ2-7; 8 nucleotides match TRBD1. There are 17 residues in the CDR3. Trimming at V came to 4 bases and at J to 0 bases, leaving 11 bases not matched to a gene. CDR1 and CDR2 (germline): SEHNR, FQNEAQ (reference sequence). The CDR3 coding sequence is TGTGCCAGCAGCTCAACACGAGACAGGGGCGGCTCCTACGAGCAGTACTTC. Translated, it gives CASSSTRDRGGSYEQYF.

This clonotype was seen many times. A junction boundary mismatches the germline segment, possibly from a read error. The CDR3 region is CASSLAGTDEQYF. DNA of the CDR3: TGTGCCAGCAGCTTAGCGGGTACAGACGAGCAGTACTTC. The chain joins TRBV5-1 to TRBJ2-7; TRBD2 aligns across 7 bases. The CDR3 sequence is 13 residues long. Germline V CDR1 and CDR2: SGHRS, YFSETQ.

This rearrangement joins TRBV4-3 to TRBJ2-1; D is possibly TRBD1 or TRBD2 (7 bases each). Germline lookup yields CDR1 LGHNA and CDR2 YSLEER. The CDR3 spans 16 residues. Deletions cut 0 bases from V and 6 bases from J, with 15 bases between. The CDR3 DNA reads TGCGCCAGCAGCCAAGATTTGTCAGGGGGGGTCAATGAGCAGTTCTTC. Protein: CASSQDLSGGVNEQFF.